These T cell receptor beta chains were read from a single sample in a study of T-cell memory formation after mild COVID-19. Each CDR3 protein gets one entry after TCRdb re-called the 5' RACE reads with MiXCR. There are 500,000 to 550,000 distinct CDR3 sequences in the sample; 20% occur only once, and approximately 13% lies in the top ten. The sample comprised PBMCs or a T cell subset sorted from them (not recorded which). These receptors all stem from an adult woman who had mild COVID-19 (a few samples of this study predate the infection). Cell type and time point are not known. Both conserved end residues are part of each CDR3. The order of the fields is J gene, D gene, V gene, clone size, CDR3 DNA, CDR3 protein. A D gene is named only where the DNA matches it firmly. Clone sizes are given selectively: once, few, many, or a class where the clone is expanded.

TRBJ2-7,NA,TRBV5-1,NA,TGCGCCAGCAGCCCCCGATTGGACGGTCCCTACGAGCAGTACTTC,CASSPRLDGPYEQYF
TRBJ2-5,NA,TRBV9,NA,TGTGCCAGCAGCCCCCAGGTGGGGTCGGAGACCCAGTACTTC,CASSPQVGSETQYF
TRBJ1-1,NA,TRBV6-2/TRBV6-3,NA,TGTGCCAGCAAGGATGTCGGCAGGTGGGGGGTGGAGAACACTGAAGCTTTCTTT,CASKDVGRWGVENTEAFF
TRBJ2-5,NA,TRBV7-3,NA,TGTGCCAGCAGCCACGGGCCACCGGAAAAAGAGACCCAGTACTTC,CASSHGPPEKETQYF
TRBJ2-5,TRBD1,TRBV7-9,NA,TGTGCCAGCAGCGACGGAGACAGGGTACTCCAAGAGACCCAGTACTTC,CASSDGDRVLQETQYF
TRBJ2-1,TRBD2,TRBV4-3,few,TGCGCCAGCAGCCAGGAACTAGCGGGGGACTACAATGAGCAGTTCTTC,CASSQELAGDYNEQFF
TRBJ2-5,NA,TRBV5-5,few,TGTGCCAGCAGCTTGGCTTGGGGGTCAGAGACCCAGTACTTC,CASSLAWGSETQYF
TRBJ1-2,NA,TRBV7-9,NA,TGTGCCAGCAGCTCCCAGCGGGGGGGAGGCTATGGCTACACCTTC,CASSSQRGGGYGYTF
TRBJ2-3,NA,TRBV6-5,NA,TGTGCCAGCAGTTACGGGGGGAAGACAGATACGCAGTATTTT,CASSYGGKTDTQYF
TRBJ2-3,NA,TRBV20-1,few,TGCAGTCTTAGGGGGGGAGAAGCAGATACGCAGTATTTT,CSLRGGEADTQYF
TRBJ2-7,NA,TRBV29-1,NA,TGCAGCGTTGCTGACAGATTCTACGAGCAGTACTTC,CSVADRFYEQYF
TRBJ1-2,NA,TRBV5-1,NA,TGCGCCAGCGGAACAGGATTATCTTATGGCTACACCTTC,CASGTGLSYGYTF
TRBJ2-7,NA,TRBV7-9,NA,TGTGCCAGCAGCTCCCCACTAGCTCCTCCCAACGAGCAGTACTTC,CASSSPLAPPNEQYF
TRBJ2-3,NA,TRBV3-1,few,TGTGCCAGCAGCCACCTCGACGATACGCAGTATTTT,CASSHLDDTQYF
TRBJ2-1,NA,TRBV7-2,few,TGTGCCAGCAGCTTATATTGGGATGATGAGCAGTTCTTC,CASSLYWDDEQFF
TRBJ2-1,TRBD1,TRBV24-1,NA,TGTGCCACCAGTATCCGGGACAGGGGGCGCGGGGAGCAGTTCTTC,CATSIRDRGRGEQFF
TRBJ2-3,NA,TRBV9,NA,TGTGCCAGCAACATGGGGGGTGCAGATACGCAGTATTTT,CASNMGGADTQYF